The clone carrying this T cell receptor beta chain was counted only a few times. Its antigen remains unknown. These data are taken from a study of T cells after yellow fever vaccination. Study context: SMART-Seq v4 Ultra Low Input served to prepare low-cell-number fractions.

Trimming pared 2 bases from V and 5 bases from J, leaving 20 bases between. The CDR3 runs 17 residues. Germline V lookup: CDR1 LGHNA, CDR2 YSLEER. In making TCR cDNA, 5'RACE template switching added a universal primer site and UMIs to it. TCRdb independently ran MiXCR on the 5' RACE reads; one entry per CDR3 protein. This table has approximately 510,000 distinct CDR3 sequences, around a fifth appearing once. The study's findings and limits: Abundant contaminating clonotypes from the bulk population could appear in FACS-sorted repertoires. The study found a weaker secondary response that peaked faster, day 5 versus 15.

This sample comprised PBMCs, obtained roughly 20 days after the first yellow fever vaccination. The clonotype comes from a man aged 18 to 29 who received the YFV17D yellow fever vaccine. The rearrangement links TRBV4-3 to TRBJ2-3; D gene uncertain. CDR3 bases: TGCGCCAGCAGCCAACGTGAGTCCTCGCTCGTCAAAGATACGCAGTATTTT. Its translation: CASSQRESSLVKDTQYF.